These T cell receptor beta chains were read from a single sample in a study of cytomegalovirus exposure and HLA in healthy donors. Profiling relied on immunoSEQ multiplex PCR, and the TCRdb table lists in-frame clones only, not all of them. The sample includes 220,000 or so clones, 60% to 80% of them seen just once. The sample taken for sequencing was PBMCs. The receptors stem from a woman aged 25 to 39 in good health and CMV-seronegative. Each CDR3 is given with its conserved first and last residue. Each record gives: J gene, V gene, CDR3 protein.

J: TRBJ1-1; V: TRBV11-2; CDR3: CASSLSVVTLNTEAFF
J: TRBJ2-7; V: TRBV6-5; CDR3: CASSSGIGNTGEQYF
J: TRBJ1-2; V: TRBV5-1; CDR3: CASSFGANYGYTF
J: TRBJ2-7; V: TRBV19; CDR3: CASSMQQGSSYEQYF
J: TRBJ2-7; V: TRBV6-1; CDR3: CASSEGLYEQYF
J: TRBJ2-2; V: TRBV5-6; CDR3: CASSLSGDEELFF
J: TRBJ1-4; V: TRBV5-1; CDR3: CASSAGVNEKLFF
J: TRBJ2-3; V: TRBV18; CDR3: CASRTGAGTDTQYF
J: TRBJ1-1; V: TRBV27; CDR3: CASSSRTETGLFEAFF
J: TRBJ2-3; V: TRBV9; CDR3: CASSADRGRGTDTQYF
J: TRBJ1-2; V: TRBV6-1; CDR3: CAILRQQGVYGYTF
J: TRBJ1-2; V: TRBV5-8; CDR3: CASSFRRGHGYTF
J: TRBJ2-4; V: TRBV2; CDR3: CASTKGTLAKNIQYF
J: TRBJ1-1; V: TRBV5-6; CDR3: CASSLTKLSTEAFF
J: TRBJ2-7; V: TRBV2; CDR3: CASSLGLRRPSYEQYF
J: TRBJ1-1; V: TRBV4-2; CDR3: CASSQVTGGNTEAFF
J: TRBJ1-3; V: TRBV11-3; CDR3: CASSFRSGSGNAIYF
J: TRBJ1-2; V: TRBV5-6; CDR3: CASSPPGQGAFGYTF
J: TRBJ1-1; V: TRBV10-3; CDR3: CAISESLSLNTEAFF
J: TRBJ2-7; V: TRBV7-8; CDR3: CASSLTGQGTYEQYF
J: TRBJ2-7; V: TRBV6-5; CDR3: CASRRIGRGYEQYF
J: TRBJ1-1; V: TRBV7-8; CDR3: CASSLALGGTEAFF
J: TRBJ2-1; V: TRBV14; CDR3: CASSLTGGEQFF
J: TRBJ1-1; V: TRBV30; CDR3: CAFGTGGTEAFF
J: TRBJ1-1; V: TRBV6-5; CDR3: CASSEVESNTEAFF
J: TRBJ2-1; V: TRBV15; CDR3: CATSSVAVYNEQFF
J: TRBJ2-7; V: TRBV7-9; CDR3: CASSFKLAGIPSFYEQYF
J: TRBJ1-1; V: TRBV18; CDR3: CASSLPLAGNTEAFF
J: TRBJ2-7; V: TRBV5-1; CDR3: CASSLGVREGAEQYF
J: TRBJ1-2; V: TRBV10-2; CDR3: CASSTGNYGYTF
J: TRBJ1-5; V: TRBV15; CDR3: CATSRDISNQPQHF
J: TRBJ2-7; V: TRBV4-1; CDR3: CASSQILREVKGYEQYF
J: TRBJ1-6; V: TRBV5-1; CDR3: CASSAQGVSYNSPLHF
J: TRBJ2-5; V: TRBV4-1; CDR3: CASSQVWEFGETQYF
J: TRBJ2-3; V: TRBV10-1; CDR3: CASSESDWQADTQYF
J: TRBJ1-1; V: TRBV29-1; CDR3: CSIKDRGNTEAFF
J: TRBJ2-5; V: TRBV30; CDR3: CAWTSGETQYF
J: TRBJ1-5; V: TRBV7-6; CDR3: CASSPTGANQPQHF
J: TRBJ2-7; V: TRBV4-1; CDR3: CASSRTQGEHSYEQYF
J: TRBJ2-1; V: TRBV5-4; CDR3: CASSSMLYNEQFF
J: TRBJ2-1; V: TRBV7-9; CDR3: CASSGRFSVDYNEQFF
J: TRBJ1-4; V: TRBV15; CDR3: CATSLDRANEKLFF
J: TRBJ1-1; V: TRBV10-3; CDR3: CAISESRTPLNTEAFF
J: TRBJ2-3; V: TRBV9; CDR3: CASSVGGGGATDTQYF
J: TRBJ2-1; V: TRBV7-6; CDR3: CASSFGQYNEQFF
J: TRBJ1-1; V: TRBV7-9; CDR3: CASSLEPTGERNTEAFF
J: TRBJ1-2; V: TRBV19; CDR3: CASSYRGHGYTF
J: TRBJ2-7; V: TRBV29-1; CDR3: CSARDSYEQYF
J: TRBJ2-7; V: TRBV6-5; CDR3: CASRTGIYEQYF
J: TRBJ2-1; V: TRBV5-4; CDR3: CASSPLERGPGNEQFF
J: TRBJ2-5; V: TRBV10-3; CDR3: CAISESYQGVETQYF
J: TRBJ2-7; V: TRBV21-1; CDR3: CASSKGQRTSGSYEQYF
J: TRBJ2-1; V: TRBV7-8; CDR3: CASSSSGTSLYNEQFF